This TCR beta chain appears in the sequencing data of a study of CD4 T cells in relation to SARS-CoV-2 and coronaviruses. CDR1 and CDR2 from the germline V gene are SGHRS and YFSETQ. The CDR3 is 15 residues long. Trimming left V 3 bases short and J 4 bases short, with 16 bases between. TCRdb keeps only in-frame clones here, not all; method: immunoSEQ multiplex PCR. The data contain roughly 30,000 clones, 74% of them seen just once; the ten biggest clones take up under 30%. Before the COVID-19 pandemic, during about 2011-2019, CD4+ T cells were taken from unexposed donors. The cells were cultured for approximately 10 days before CD4+ T cells were isolated. The table lists this clone with a few counts. The antigen remains unidentified.

This clonotype originated in a human donor in good health. V and J are TRBV5-1 and TRBJ1-2; weak D call: TRBD1 (5 bases). The material sequenced was CD4+ T cells from PBMCs, cultured in vitro. The DNA for the CDR3 is TGCGCCAGCAGCTCTGGGACGGGGCTCAGCTATGGCTACACCTTC. It specifies CASSSGTGLSYGYTF.